Listed below are T cell receptor beta chains from one sample, sequenced in a study of cytomegalovirus exposure and HLA in healthy donors. Generated by immunoSEQ multiplex PCR, the TCRdb table keeps only in-frame clones and is missing some. Of some 140,000 clones listed, roughly three quarters were seen once; the top ten hold more than 0.95%. Sequenced input: PBMCs. These TCRs come from a man younger than 30 in good health and CMV-seronegative. Both conserved end residues are part of each CDR3.

V gene,J gene,CDR3 protein
TRBV5-1,TRBJ2-1,CASSLAQSSAGNEQFF
TRBV12-5,TRBJ1-6,CASAAGSPRYSSPLHF
TRBV27,TRBJ1-1,CASSFLRGRKNTEAFF
TRBV19,TRBJ1-1,CASNTRRGTEAFF
TRBV5-1,TRBJ1-1,CASSPGGGTGTTEAFF
TRBV9,TRBJ1-2,CASSVGDRGLEVYGYTF
TRBV5-1,TRBJ1-2,CASSPEGDYGYTF
TRBV12-5,TRBJ1-4,CASGRATGFEKLFF
TRBV23-1,TRBJ2-2,CASSQEGHLSNTGELFF
TRBV29-1,TRBJ1-2,CSVKDLRGYTF
TRBV13,TRBJ2-7,CASSPSGQGGEQYF
TRBV29-1,TRBJ2-5,CSVEEGYETQYF
TRBV2,TRBJ1-5,CASTEKGSGQPQHF
TRBV27,TRBJ1-2,CASSLEQGANYGYTF
TRBV2,TRBJ1-3,CASRDKRNTIYF
TRBV27,TRBJ1-2,CASRASGQGLHTF
TRBV7-6,TRBJ2-7,CASSGDYENSYEQYF
TRBV7-9,TRBJ1-6,CASSLMGADNSPLHF
TRBV30,TRBJ1-2,CAWSVPYLGTDGYTF
TRBV6-1,TRBJ1-3,CATKRETISGNTIYF
TRBV25-1,TRBJ1-2,CASSEGPGNYGYTF
TRBV7-2,TRBJ2-7,CASSFLNPTGISYEQYF
TRBV9,TRBJ2-2,CASTRTSGGARGTGELFF
TRBV7-8,TRBJ2-5,CASSLAGAETQYF
TRBV7-9,TRBJ1-2,CASSLRLGRATGYTF
TRBV5-4,TRBJ1-1,CASTTGLNTEAFF
TRBV6-5,TRBJ2-2,CASSDRADTGELFF
TRBV15,TRBJ2-7,CATSREARLNYEQYF
TRBV10-3,TRBJ2-2,CAISGIGQGAAGELFF
TRBV27,TRBJ2-7,CASRTVRGTSYEQYF
TRBV29-1,TRBJ2-2,CSVGLGGTGELFF
TRBV6-5,TRBJ2-5,CASTSGPGAQETQYF
TRBV6-1,TRBJ1-6,CASSPSAAYNSPLHF
TRBV7-8,TRBJ2-5,CASSLALTSGGKTQYF
TRBV5-1,TRBJ1-4,CASSLPGTGDEKLFF
TRBV19,TRBJ2-3,CASSIVAGGETDTQYF
TRBV2,TRBJ2-3,CASRGGSSPTDTQYF
TRBV13,TRBJ2-6,CASSHLRGANVLTF
TRBV5-8,TRBJ2-5,CASSARQGGETQYF
TRBV7-2,TRBJ1-2,CASSSTGVHYGYTF
TRBV7-9,TRBJ2-7,CASSLAGTNYEQYF
TRBV30,TRBJ1-1,CAWSSPKGADTEAFF
TRBV12-5,TRBJ2-3,CASGPSTAGAQDTQYF
TRBV2,TRBJ2-5,CASSAGRGETQYF
TRBV27,TRBJ1-1,CASRSYGTGWCFAFF
TRBV29-1,TRBJ1-2,CSVAGRANYGYTF
TRBV6-1,TRBJ2-7,CASVESSYEQYF
TRBV19,TRBJ1-1,CASSIPPGQKTYSSAFF
TRBV20-1,TRBJ1-2,CSARSGNGYTF
TRBV25-1,NA,CASRDPTGPHEQYF
TRBV19,TRBJ2-7,CASSQSGGTYEQYF